This passage covers 18 T cell receptor beta chains from one sample sequenced in a study of beta chain features in type 1 diabetes. Since all of the isolated RNA was reverse transcribed, expressed TCRB transcripts were what got sequenced. Clones were sequenced by immunoSEQ multiplex PCR, and TCRdb holds only the in-frame ones, with some missing. The sample holds approximately 90,000 clones, under 35% seen once. The material sequenced was stem cell memory CD4+ T cells from blood. The receptors stem from a woman under 30 in good health.

This clone was counted only a few times. This rearrangement joins TRBV19 to TRBJ2-6, with D unclear. The V end lost 1 base, the J end lost 4 bases, and 2 bases lay between the germline ends. The germline V gene has CDR1 LNHDA and CDR2 SQIVND (reference sequence). The CDR3 covers 13 residues. The CDR3 sequence is CASSIAGANVLTF. In DNA form, the CDR3 reads TGTGCCAGTAGTATAGCGGGGGCCAACGTCCTGACTTTC.

The rearrangement links TRBV16 to TRBJ2-7; 11 nucleotides agree with TRBD1. CDR3 length: 11 amino acids. V was clipped by 2 bases and J by 12 bases; unmatched bases: 0. Per the germline V gene, CDR1 is KGHSY and CDR2 is FQNENV. CDR3 in DNA: TGTGCCAGCAGCCAAGGGACAGGGGGGTACTTC. It codes for CASSQGTGGYF.

CDR3 in DNA: TGTGCCACCAGCATCAACAGGGGCCGGGAGACCCAGTACTTC. Translating gives CATSINRGRETQYF. This sequence joins TRBV15 and TRBJ2-5; 7 bases are shared with TRBD1. V shed 4 bases, J shed 5 bases, and the junction held 7 bases outside the gene matches. The CDR3 totals 14 residues. CDR1 LNHNV and CDR2 YYDKDF come from the germline V gene (reference sequence).

This clone was seen more than once but under ten times. The V and J genes are TRBV11-1 and TRBJ1-2, with D perhaps TRBD1 (5 bases). The CDR3 spans 14 residues. Germline assignment: CDR1 SGHAT and CDR2 FQDESV (reference sequence). Trimming removed 5 bases at V and 6 bases at J, with 16 bases between. The CDR3 DNA is TGTGCCAGCAGCCCAGGGCTATTGGGTCATGGCTACACCTTC. Amino acid sequence: CASSPGLLGHGYTF. The full variable domain, rest sourced from reference TRBV11-1 and TRBJ1-2, is EAEVAQSPRYKITEKSQAVAFWCDPISGHATLYWYRQILGQGPELLVQFQDESVVDDSQLPKDRFSAERLKGVDSTLKIQPAELGDSAMYLCASSPGLLGHGYTFGSGTRLTVV.

This chain joins TRBV10-3 and TRBJ1-5; D gene ambiguous. Germline-derived CDR1 and CDR2 are ENHRY and SYGVKD. CDR3 length: 14 residues. The V and J ends lost 5 bases and 1 base respectively, with 9 bases between them. Here the CDR3 DNA reads TGTGCCATCAGTACCAGCGGGAGCAATCAGCCCCAGCATTTT. Protein: CAISTSGSNQPQHF.

V gene TRBV29-1 combines with J gene TRBJ2-1, with TRBD1 identical over 9 bases. The CDR3 is made up of 17 amino acids. CDR1 and CDR2 (germline): SQVTM, ANQGSEA. The V segment lost 6 bases and the J segment 0 bases; nucleotides outside the gene matches: 12. CDR3 region: CSVTSDRGQSSYNEQFF. In DNA, the CDR3 is TGCAGCGTCACCTCGGACAGGGGCCAAAGCTCCTACAATGAGCAGTTCTTC.

The chain recombines TRBV7-9 with TRBJ2-7; D perhaps matches TRBD1 (6 bases). The CDR3 sequence is 13 residues long. Looked up from germline, CDR1 is SEHNR and CDR2 is FQNEAQ (reference sequence). Trimming cost V 6 bases and J 2 bases, with 11 bases left between them. CDR3 region: CASSFTGTYEQYF. CDR3 DNA: TGTGCCAGCAGTTTTACAGGGACCTACGAGCAGTACTTC.

The CDR3 nucleotides read TGTGCCAGCAGTTGGCAACTAGCGGTTGAGACCCAGTACTTC. It specifies CASSWQLAVETQYF. The chain couples TRBV6-6 to TRBJ2-5, with 8 bases fitting TRBD2. Germline lookup yields CDR1 MNHNY and CDR2 SVGAGI (reference sequence). V lost 4 bases and J lost 5; bases outside the gene matches: 6. This CDR3 comprises 14 residues.

This clone occurred a few times. The genes are TRBV30 and TRBJ1-3, with no clear D. With 5 bases removed from V and 0 bases from J, the gap between germline ends came to 11 bases. This CDR3 spans 14 amino acids. Germline V CDR1 and CDR2: GTSNPN, SVGIG (reference sequence). The CDR3 reads CAWDKRHSGNTIYF. The CDR3 nucleotides are TGTGCCTGGGACAAACGGCACTCTGGAAACACCATATATTTT.

The chain joins TRBV4-3 to TRBJ2-1; 9 positions match TRBD2. Germline V gene data show CDR1 as LGHNA and CDR2 as YSLEER. The CDR3 consists of 16 residues. The junction had 3 bases not matched to a gene; V was cut back by 1 base and J by 2 bases. CDR3 DNA sequence: TGCGCCAGCAGCCAAGTGGGCGGGGGGGCCTACAATGAGCAGTTCTTC. Its translation is CASSQVGGGAYNEQFF.

This clone was counted only a few times. V gene TRBV7-2 combines with J gene TRBJ1-5; TRBD1 might be the D (5 bases). V lost 1 base and J lost 9, with 10 bases in between. There are 13 residues in the CDR3. Germline loops: CDR1 SGHTA, CDR2 FQGNSA. DNA of the CDR3: TGTGCCAGCAGCTTAGGGCAGGGCAGGCCCCAGCATTTT. Translating gives CASSLGQGRPQHF.

This clone has more than one count but fewer than ten. The V gene is TRBV18, the J gene TRBJ2-1; no definite D call. Germline loops: CDR1 KGHSH, CDR2 LQKENI. This CDR3 contains 13 residues. V shed 3 bases and J shed 5 bases, with 8 bases lying between them. The CDR3 sequence: CASSPGRDNEQFF. The CDR3 nucleotides read TGTGCCAGCTCACCGGGCAGAGACAATGAGCAGTTCTTC.

The chain recombines TRBV7-6 with TRBJ1-1; 8 bases match TRBD1. The CDR3 loop spans 14 amino acids. V was clipped by 5 bases and J by 1 base; unmatched bases: 3. Germline loops: CDR1 SGHVS, CDR2 FNYEAQ. CDR3 residues: CASSLGQGNTEAFF. CDR3 bases: TGTGCCAGCAGCCTAGGACAGGGGAACACTGAAGCTTTCTTT.

The rearrangement links TRBV2 to TRBJ2-5, with 8 bases aligning to TRBD1. The CDR3 length is 15 residues. Germline V gene sequence: CDR1 SNHLY, CDR2 FYNNEI. V shed 5 bases, J shed 7 bases, and the junction held 12 bases outside the gene matches. For the CDR3, the DNA is TGTGCCAGCAGTCGTCGGACAGGGCCAAGGGGGACCCAGTACTTC. Its translation is CASSRRTGPRGTQYF.

This clone has just a few counts. The chain uses TRBV9 and TRBJ1-2, with D possibly TRBD1 on 5 matching bases. Trimming shortened V by 2 bases and J by 6 bases, and 11 bases separated the two germline ends. The CDR3 sequence is 13 residues long. Looked up from germline, CDR1 is SGDLS and CDR2 is YYNGEE. CDR3 amino acids: CASSVQGMDGYTF. CDR3 nucleotide sequence: TGTGCCAGCAGCGTCCAGGGAATGGATGGCTACACCTTC.

The chain links TRBV29-1 to TRBJ2-7, with 10 bases aligning to TRBD1. With 6 bases clipped from V and 4 bases from J, the junction kept 12 bases outside the gene matches. Looked up from germline, CDR1 is SQVTM and CDR2 is ANQGSEA. This CDR3 has 15 residues. The CDR3 here is CSVASGDRGLYEQYF. The CDR3 region has the DNA TGCAGCGTAGCCTCGGGGGACAGGGGTTTGTACGAGCAGTACTTC.

The chain combines TRBV9 with TRBJ1-3; D perhaps matches TRBD1 (6 bases). CDR3 size: 16 residues. Germline lookup yields CDR1 SGDLS and CDR2 YYNGEE. V was trimmed by 2 bases and J by 6 bases, leaving 18 bases between them. The CDR3 nucleotides are TGTGCCAGCAGCGTTTCACAGGGCGGGCGTGAAAACACCATATATTTT. Amino acids: CASSVSQGGRENTIYF.

This clone was counted a few times. The rearrangement links TRBV9 to TRBJ1-2; the D is unclear. The CDR3 sequence is 13 residues long. V was shortened by 0 bases and J by 6 bases, with 9 bases between the two germline ends. Per germline, CDR1 SGDLS and CDR2 YYNGEE. CDR3 bases: TGTGCCAGCAGCGTAGGTGGCGGGGATGGCTACACCTTC. It translates to CASSVGGGDGYTF.